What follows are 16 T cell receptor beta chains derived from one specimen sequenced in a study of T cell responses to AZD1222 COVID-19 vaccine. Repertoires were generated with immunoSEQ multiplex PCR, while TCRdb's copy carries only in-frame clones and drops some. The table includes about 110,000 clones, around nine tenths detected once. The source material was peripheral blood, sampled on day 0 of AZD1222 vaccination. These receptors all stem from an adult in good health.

The CDR3 DNA sequence: TGTGCCAGCAGCCGGCAATTAAATTCACCCCTCCACTTT. Translation gives CASSRQLNSPLHF. The genes are TRBV3-1 (or the pseudogene TRBV3-2) and TRBJ1-6; D gene ambiguous. This CDR3 has 13 residues. The ends were cut back, 4 bases at V and 7 bases at J, with 8 bases in the middle. Germline V gene data show CDR1 as LGHDT and CDR2 as YNNKEL (reference sequence).

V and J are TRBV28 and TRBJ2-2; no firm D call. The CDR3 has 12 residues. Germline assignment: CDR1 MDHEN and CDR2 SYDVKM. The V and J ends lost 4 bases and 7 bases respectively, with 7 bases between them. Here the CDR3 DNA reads TGTGCCAGCAGTTCGATGGGCGGGGAGCTGTTTTTT. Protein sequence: CASSSMGGELFF.

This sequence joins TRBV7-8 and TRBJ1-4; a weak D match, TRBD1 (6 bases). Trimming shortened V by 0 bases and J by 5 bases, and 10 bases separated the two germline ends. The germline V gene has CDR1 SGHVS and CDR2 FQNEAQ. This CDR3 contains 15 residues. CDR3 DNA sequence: TGTGCCAGCAGCTTAGCGAGTCAGGGGAATGAAAAACTGTTTTTT. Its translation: CASSLASQGNEKLFF.

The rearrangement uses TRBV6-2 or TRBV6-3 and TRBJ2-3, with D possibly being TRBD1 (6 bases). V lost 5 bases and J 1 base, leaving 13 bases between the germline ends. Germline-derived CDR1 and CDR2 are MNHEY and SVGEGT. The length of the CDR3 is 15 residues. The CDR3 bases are TGTGCCAGCAGTCGTTCAGGGGTCCGCACAGATACGCAGTATTTT. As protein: CASSRSGVRTDTQYF.

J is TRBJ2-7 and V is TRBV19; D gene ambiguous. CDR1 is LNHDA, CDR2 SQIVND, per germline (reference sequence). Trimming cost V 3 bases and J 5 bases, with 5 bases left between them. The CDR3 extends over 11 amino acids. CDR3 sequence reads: CASSISNEQYF. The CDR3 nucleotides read TGTGCCAGTAGTATCTCTAACGAGCAGTACTTC.

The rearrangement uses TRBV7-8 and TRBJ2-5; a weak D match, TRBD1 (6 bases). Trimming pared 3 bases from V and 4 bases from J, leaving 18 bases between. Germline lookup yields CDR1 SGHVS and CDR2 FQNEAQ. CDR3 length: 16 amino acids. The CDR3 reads CASSFRRGEAGETQYF. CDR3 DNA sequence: TGTGCCAGCAGCTTCCGCAGGGGAGAAGCTGGAGAGACCCAGTACTTC.

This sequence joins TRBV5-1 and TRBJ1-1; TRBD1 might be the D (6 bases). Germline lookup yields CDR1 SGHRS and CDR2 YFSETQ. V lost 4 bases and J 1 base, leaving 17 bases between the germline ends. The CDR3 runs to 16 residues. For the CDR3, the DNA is TGCGCCAGCAGCCTTGGGACATCCAGCCAGAACACTGAAGCTTTCTTT. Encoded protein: CASSLGTSSQNTEAFF.

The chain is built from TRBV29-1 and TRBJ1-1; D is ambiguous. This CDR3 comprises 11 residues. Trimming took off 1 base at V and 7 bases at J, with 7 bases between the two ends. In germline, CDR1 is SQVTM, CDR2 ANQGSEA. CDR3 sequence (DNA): TGCAGCGTTGAAGTCCTCAGTGAAGCTTTCTTT. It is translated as CSVEVLSEAFF.

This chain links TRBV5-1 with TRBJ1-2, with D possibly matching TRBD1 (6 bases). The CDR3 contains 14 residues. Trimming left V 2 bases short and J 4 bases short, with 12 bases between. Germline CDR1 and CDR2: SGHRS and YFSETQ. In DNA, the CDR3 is TGCGCCAGCAGCTTAGACAGGTCCATCTATGGCTACACCTTC. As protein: CASSLDRSIYGYTF.

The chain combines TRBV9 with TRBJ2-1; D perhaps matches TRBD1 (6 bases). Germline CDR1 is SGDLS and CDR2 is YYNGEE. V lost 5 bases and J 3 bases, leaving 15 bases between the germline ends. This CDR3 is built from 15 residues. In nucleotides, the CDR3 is TGTGCCAGCAGTGAAAGGATAGGGGGCTACAATGAGCAGTTCTTC. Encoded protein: CASSERIGGYNEQFF.

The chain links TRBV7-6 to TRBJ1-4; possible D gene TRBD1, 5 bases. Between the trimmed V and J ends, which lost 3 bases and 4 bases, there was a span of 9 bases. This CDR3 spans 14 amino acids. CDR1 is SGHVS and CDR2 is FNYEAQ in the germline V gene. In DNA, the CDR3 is TGTGCCAGCAGCTTGGGGACGGATAATGAAAAACTGTTTTTT. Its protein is CASSLGTDNEKLFF.

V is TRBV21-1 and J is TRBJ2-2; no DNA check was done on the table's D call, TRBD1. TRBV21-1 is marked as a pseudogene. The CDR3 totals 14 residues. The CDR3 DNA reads TGTGCCAGCCGGAGGGGGCGGTTCACCGGGGAGCTGTTTTTT. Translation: CASRRGRFTGELFF.

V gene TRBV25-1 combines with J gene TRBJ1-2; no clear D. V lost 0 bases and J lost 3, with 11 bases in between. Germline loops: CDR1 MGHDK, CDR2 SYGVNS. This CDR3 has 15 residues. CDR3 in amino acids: CASSEYNSGDYGYTF. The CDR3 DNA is TGTGCCAGCAGTGAATATAATTCTGGGGACTATGGCTACACCTTC.

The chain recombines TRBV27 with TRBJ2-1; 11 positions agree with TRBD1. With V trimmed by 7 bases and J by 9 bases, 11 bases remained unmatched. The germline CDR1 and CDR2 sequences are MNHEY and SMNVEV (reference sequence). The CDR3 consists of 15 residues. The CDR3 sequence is CASNLAGTGGTEQFF. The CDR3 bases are TGTGCCAGCAACCTGGCCGGGACAGGGGGAACTGAGCAGTTCTTC.

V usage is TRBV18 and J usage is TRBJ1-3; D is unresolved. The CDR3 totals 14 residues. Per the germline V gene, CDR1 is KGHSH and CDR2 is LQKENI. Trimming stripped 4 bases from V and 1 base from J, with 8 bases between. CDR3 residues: CASSQTESGNTIYF. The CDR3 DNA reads TGTGCCAGCTCACAAACGGAGTCTGGAAACACCATATATTTT.

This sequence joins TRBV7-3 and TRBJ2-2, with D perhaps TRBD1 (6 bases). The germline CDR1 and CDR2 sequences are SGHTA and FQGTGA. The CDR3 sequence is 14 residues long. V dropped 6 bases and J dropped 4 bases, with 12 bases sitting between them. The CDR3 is CASSLDRATGELFF. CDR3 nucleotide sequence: TGTGCCAGCAGTCTGGACAGAGCCACCGGGGAGCTGTTTTTT.